The clone carrying this T cell receptor beta chain was observed a handful of times. What it recognizes is unknown. Trimming cost V 3 bases and J 0 bases; bases outside gene matches: 5. CDR3 length: 16 amino acids. Germline CDR1 is LGHDT and CDR2 is YNNKEL (reference sequence). This sample is part of a study of regulatory T cells in long-lasting Graves disease. CDR3-region Arm-PCR and iRepertoire HTBI primers produced the TCR beta libraries. Original data processing: Identification of gene segments yielded approximately 62 TRBV and about 14 TRBJ across samples. TCRdb fed the multiplex PCR reads into MiXCR, producing one record per CDR3 protein. TCRdb assigned the V and J calls; the authors' analysis was not used. The top ten clones hold about two fifths of a sample with 650,000 to 850,000 distinct CDR3 sequences, around 32% of them seen once. Time point given: persistent/refractory GD, antithyroid drugs over 5 years with positive TRAb. Isolated PBMC RNA provided the starting material for the TCR library. The authors diagnosed Graves' disease using American Thyroid Association guidelines.

Broader study findings: Under persistent disease, TRBV28, TRBJ1-2 and TRBJ2-5 were used preferentially.

Sample: peripheral blood mononuclear cells (PBMCs), taken when the disease was refractory, from a patient treated with antithyroid drugs. The gene calls are TRBV3-1 and TRBJ1-3; 7 nucleotides align to TRBD1. This clonotype was obtained from a female donor with Graves disease. The CDR3 coding sequence is TGTGCCAGCAGCCACCAACAGGGGCCCTCTGGAAACACCATATATTTT. It encodes CASSHQQGPSGNTIYF.